These T cell receptor beta chains were read from a single sample in a study of cytomegalovirus exposure and HLA in healthy donors. The method was immunoSEQ multiplex PCR; TCRdb's version includes in-frame clones alone and lacks a portion of them. The sample shows approximately 150,000 clones, approximately 85% of them seen only once. Sequenced: PBMCs. These receptors came from a man over 45 in good health and CMV-seropositive. Each CDR3 is given with its conserved first and last residue. D genes are given only for firm matches. Some rows mark clone size as missing; the rest say once, few, many or name a class of expanded clone.

cdr3_aa | cdr3_nt | j_call | clone_size | v_call | d_call
CASSRTSGSSSYNEQFF | TGTGCCAGCAGCCGGACTAGCGGGTCCAGCTCCTACAATGAGCAGTTCTTC | TRBJ2-1 | once | TRBV7-3 | TRBD2
CASTLGGWNTEAFF | TGTGCCAGCACCTTGGGAGGTTGGAACACTGAAGCTTTCTTT | TRBJ1-1 | NA | TRBV28 | NA
CASSLGGGIQETQYF | TGTGCCAGCAGCTTAGGAGGCGGAATCCAAGAGACCCAGTACTTC | TRBJ2-5 | NA | TRBV11-2 | NA
CASSPPGGWDGYTF | TGTGCCAGCTCACCACCCGGCGGGTGGGATGGCTACACCTTC | TRBJ1-2 | NA | TRBV18 | NA
CASRRGGSYGYTF | TGTGCCAGCCGCCGGGGAGGAAGCTATGGCTACACCTTC | TRBJ1-2 | NA | TRBV28 | NA
CASSLGTEMSTDTQYF | TGTGCCAGCAGCTTGGGTACAGAGATGAGCACAGATACGCAGTATTTT | TRBJ2-3 | NA | TRBV5-6 | NA
CASSSPTGQETQYF | TGTGCCAGCAGCTCCCCGACAGGGCAGGAGACCCAGTACTTC | TRBJ2-5 | NA | TRBV5-4 | TRBD1
CASSYSTGGSGNTIYF | TGTGCCAGCAGTTACTCGACAGGGGGCTCTGGAAACACCATATATTTT | TRBJ1-3 | NA | TRBV6-5 | TRBD1
CASSMEREWETQYF | TGTGCCAGCAGCATGGAGCGGGAGTGGGAGACCCAGTACTTC | TRBJ2-5 | NA | TRBV5-4 | TRBD2
CASSLVGRRTDTQYF | TGTGCCAGCAGCTTAGTCGGGAGGCGCACAGATACGCAGTATTTT | TRBJ2-3 | NA | TRBV7-2 | TRBD2
CASRGTGGPEKLFF | TGTGCCAGCAGAGGGACAGGGGGCCCTGAAAAACTGTTTTTT | TRBJ1-4 | NA | TRBV27 | TRBD1
CSVKSGGEETQYF | TGCAGCGTTAAAAGCGGGGGTGAAGAGACCCAGTACTTC | TRBJ2-5 | NA | TRBV29-1 | TRBD2
CASSPQRNTIYF | TGTGCCAGCAGCCCCCAACGGAACACCATATATTTT | TRBJ1-3 | few | TRBV11-2 | NA
CASSTRLGTGITPDTQYF | TGCGCCAGCAGCACGCGTCTGGGGACAGGGATAACCCCAGATACGCAGTATTTT | TRBJ2-3 | NA | TRBV4-3 | TRBD1
CASSLWGLVYEQYF | TGTGCCAGCAGTTTATGGGGACTAGTCTACGAGCAGTACTTC | TRBJ2-7 | NA | TRBV28 | TRBD2
CASSESSGTYEQYF | TGTGCCAGCAGTGAGTCTAGCGGAACCTACGAGCAGTACTTC | TRBJ2-7 | NA | TRBV2 | TRBD2
CASSLAGVTNEKLFF | TGCGCCAGCAGCTTGGCGGGGGTAACAAATGAAAAACTGTTTTTT | TRBJ1-4 | NA | TRBV5-1 | NA
CAISGDFQETQYF | TGTGCCATCAGTGGGGACTTCCAAGAGACCCAGTACTTC | TRBJ2-5 | NA | TRBV10-3 | NA
CASGEGYEQYF | TGTGCCAGCGGGGAGGGCTACGAGCAGTACTTC | TRBJ2-7 | NA | TRBV19 | TRBD2
CASSFSRQGSNGYTF | TGTGCCAGCAGCTTTAGCCGACAGGGGTCAAATGGCTACACCTTC | TRBJ1-2 | few | TRBV7-6 | TRBD1
CASSQNRALGEQYF | TGTGCCAGCAGCCAAAACAGGGCCCTGGGGGAGCAGTACTTC | TRBJ2-7 | NA | TRBV27 | NA
CASSFIVGEENEQFF | TGTGCCAGCAGCTTTATTGTTGGGGAGGAGAATGAGCAGTTCTTC | TRBJ2-1 | once | TRBV5-8 | NA
CASSSGGVGEQYF | TGTGCCAGCAGTTCAGGAGGAGTCGGCGAGCAGTACTTC | TRBJ2-7 | NA | TRBV6-6 | NA
CASRRGSGSPYEQYF | TGTGCCAGCAGGAGGGGTAGCGGGAGCCCCTACGAGCAGTACTTC | TRBJ2-7 | NA | TRBV13 | TRBD2
CASSLEGQLAYNEQFF | TGTGCCAGCAGCTTAGAGGGACAGCTAGCCTACAATGAGCAGTTCTTC | TRBJ2-1 | NA | TRBV11-3 | TRBD1
CASSRQPTGTYEQYF | TGTGCCAGCAGTAGACAGCCCACAGGGACCTACGAGCAGTACTTC | TRBJ2-7 | NA | TRBV27 | NA
CAINELAGSNTGELFF | TGTGCCATCAATGAACTAGCGGGGTCGAACACCGGGGAGCTGTTTTTT | TRBJ2-2 | NA | TRBV10-3 | TRBD2
CASSTGLAGVGETQYF | TGTGCCAGCAGCACGGGACTAGCGGGAGTAGGAGAGACCCAGTACTTC | TRBJ2-5 | NA | TRBV5-4 | TRBD2
CASSYPGQGDTEAFF | TGTGCCAGCAGTTACCCGGGACAGGGGGACACTGAAGCTTTCTTT | TRBJ1-1 | NA | TRBV6-6 | TRBD1
CASSPGTSYGYTF | TGTGCCAGCAGTCCTGGGACATCCTATGGCTACACCTTC | TRBJ1-2 | NA | TRBV28 | NA
CASSPRTGLVYEQYF | TGCGCCAGCAGCCCCAGGACAGGGTTAGTCTACGAGCAGTACTTC | TRBJ2-7 | NA | TRBV5-1 | TRBD1
CASSRTGLYGYTF | TGCGCCAGCAGCCGGACAGGACTCTATGGCTACACCTTC | TRBJ1-2 | NA | TRBV4-1 | TRBD1
CAIGDQAGVTGEQYF | TGTGCCATCGGAGATCAGGCGGGAGTCACGGGCGAGCAGTACTTC | TRBJ2-7 | NA | TRBV10-3 | TRBD2
CASSTDRAAYEQYF | TGTGCCAGCAGCACAGACAGGGCGGCATACGAGCAGTACTTC | TRBJ2-7 | NA | TRBV2 | TRBD1
CASSPNSNQPQHF | TGTGCCAGCAGCCCAAATAGCAATCAGCCCCAGCATTTT | TRBJ1-5 | NA | TRBV27 | NA
CAWGEAGGNTIYF | TGTGCCTGGGGAGAGGCGGGAGGAAACACCATATATTTT | TRBJ1-3 | once | TRBV30 | NA
CASSSDRLGGYTF | TGTGCCAGCAGTTCCGACAGGTTGGGGGGCTACACCTTC | TRBJ1-2 | NA | TRBV6-5 | NA
CASSSRVGKNIQYF | TGTGCCAGCAGTTCCAGGGTAGGCAAAAACATTCAGTACTTC | TRBJ2-4 | NA | TRBV28 | NA
CASSGDRGGNTIYF | TGTGCCAGCAGCGGCGACAGGGGGGGAAACACCATATATTTT | TRBJ1-3 | NA | TRBV2 | TRBD1
CASSWSPTVVETQYF | TGTGCCAGCAGTTGGTCACCCACGGTGGTGGAGACCCAGTACTTC | TRBJ2-5 | NA | TRBV27 | NA
CASSKGRYEQYF | TGTGCCAGCAGTAAAGGGAGATACGAGCAGTACTTC | TRBJ2-7 | few | TRBV6-1 | NA
CASSTYMGASTDTQYF | TGTGCCAGCAGCACCTATATGGGGGCTAGCACAGATACGCAGTATTTT | TRBJ2-3 | NA | TRBV11-1 | NA
CASSMVSRDQPQHF | TGTGCCAGTAGTATGGTGTCCAGGGATCAGCCCCAGCATTTT | TRBJ1-5 | NA | TRBV19 | NA
CASSLFEGRNGYTF | TGTGCCAGCAGCTTGTTTGAGGGTAGAAATGGCTACACCTTC | TRBJ1-2 | NA | TRBV5-6 | NA
CSVVGELAGGDTQYF | TGCAGCGTTGTCGGGGAACTAGCGGGAGGAGATACGCAGTATTTT | TRBJ2-3 | NA | TRBV29-1 | TRBD2